The sequence of this T cell receptor beta chain was determined in a study of blood T cell repertoires in COVID-19. J lost 5 bases, V lost 6 bases, and 6 bases had no gene match. CDR3 size: 14 residues. The germline CDR1 and CDR2 sequences are SEHNR and FQNEAQ (reference sequence). Those enrolled, adults aged about 18 to 89 years, came from fewer than 25 US areas. The repertoire was sequenced with immunoSEQ multiplex PCR; TCRdb's copy has only in-frame clones and lacks some. Seen here are approximately 450,000 clones, around 90% observed once, and the top ten hold roughly 2%. The sample taken for sequencing was PBMCs or T cells enriched from blood (not recorded which). The clonotype comes from a woman between 18 and 29 years old with acute COVID-19. The J gene is TRBJ1-2, the V gene TRBV7-9, with TRBD1 matching over 10 bases. This CDR3 is CASRSTGGWYGYTF. In DNA, the CDR3 is TGTGCCAGCAGGTCGACAGGGGGCTGGTATGGCTACACCTTC.